What follows are 31 T cell receptor beta chains derived from one specimen sequenced in a study of CD8+ T cells in alopecia areata. It was cDNA, reverse transcribed from extracted RNA, that served as the sequencing template. Using immunoSEQ multiplex PCR, the repertoire was profiled, and TCRdb retains in-frame clones only, with some absent. The table shows 90,000 to 120,000 clones, with about four fifths occurring only once. Treatment defined: oral pan-JAK inhibitor, 5-10 mg twice daily. This sample comprised CD8+ T cells sorted from blood, obtained at week 24, from a patient treated with tofacitinib. Receptor source: a human donor with alopecia areata.

The chain uses TRBV27 and TRBJ2-7; 8 positions match TRBD1. This CDR3 has 13 amino acids. The germline CDR1 and CDR2 sequences are MNHEY and SMNVEV (reference sequence). Trimming took 6 bases from V and 4 from J; bases not matched to a gene: 5. The CDR3 reads CASRAGTGYEQYF. The DNA of the CDR3 is TGTGCCAGCAGAGCCGGGACAGGATACGAGCAGTACTTC.

The rearrangement uses TRBV5-1 and TRBJ2-7; D call uncertain. Germline CDR1 and CDR2: SGHRS and YFSETQ. This CDR3 is built from 11 residues. V shed 3 bases and J shed 0 bases, with 1 base lying between them. This CDR3 is CASSYSYEQYF. As DNA, the CDR3 is TGCGCCAGCAGCTACTCCTACGAGCAGTACTTC.

This chain's CDR3 is CASSQPTTDTQYF. CDR3 in DNA: TGTGCCAGCAGCCAACCTACTACAGATACGCAGTATTTT. This chain connects TRBV7-2 to TRBJ2-3; unclear D gene. The CDR3 has 13 amino acids. With 5 bases removed from V and 3 bases from J, the gap between germline ends came to 9 bases. The germline V gene encodes CDR1 SGHTA and CDR2 FQGNSA.

This clone was observed once. This CDR3 reads CASSFGPDSTYGYTF. CDR3 DNA: TGCGCCAGCAGCTTTGGCCCCGACAGCACCTATGGCTACACCTTC. The chain recombines TRBV5-1 with TRBJ1-2, with TRBD1 as a possible D gene (5 bases). Germline V gives CDR1 SGHRS, CDR2 YFSETQ. The CDR3 spans 15 residues. Trimming removed 2 bases from V and 4 bases from J, with 15 bases in between.

This sequence joins TRBV9 and TRBJ2-3; TRBD2 matches at 11 bases. The CDR3 consists of 17 residues. Germline V CDR1 and CDR2: SGDLS, YYNGEE. V lost 1 base to trimming and J lost 3 bases; unmatched junction nucleotides: 7. This CDR3 is CASSVQPGLAVTDTQYF. The CDR3 DNA sequence: TGTGCCAGCAGCGTACAACCGGGACTAGCGGTTACAGATACGCAGTATTTT.

The J gene is TRBJ2-1, the V gene TRBV27; TRBD2 aligns across 7 bases. The V gene end was trimmed by 5 bases and the J gene end by 1 base; junction bases not matched to a gene: 14. The CDR3 consists of 18 residues. The V gene's germline CDR1 is MNHEY and CDR2 SMNVEV (reference sequence). Written as DNA, the CDR3 is TGTGCCAGCAGTCCCGACGGTCTTCGTAGCGGGTCCTACAATGAGCAGTTCTTC. Its translation: CASSPDGLRSGSYNEQFF.

This sequence joins TRBV5-1 and TRBJ1-5; D remains ambiguous. CDR3 length equals 13 residues. Trimming stripped 0 bases from V and 16 bases from J, with 17 bases between. Germline V gene sequence: CDR1 SGHRS, CDR2 YFSETQ. The chain's CDR3 is CASSLDVPPAVHF. CDR3 nucleotides: TGCGCCAGCAGCTTGGACGTCCCCCCGGCGGTTCATTTT.

The J gene is TRBJ2-5, the V gene TRBV15; D may be TRBD2 (6 bases). V was shortened by 0 bases and J by 4 bases, with 12 bases between the two germline ends. The germline gives CDR1 LNHNV, CDR2 YYDKDF (reference sequence). The CDR3 extends over 15 amino acids. The CDR3 region is CATSRDRKTRETQYF. Written as DNA, the CDR3 is TGTGCCACCAGCAGAGATCGAAAGACTAGAGAGACCCAGTACTTC.

This clone was detected only once. The chain couples TRBV5-5 to TRBJ2-3; 8 nucleotides align to TRBD1. Germline V gene sequence: CDR1 SGHKS, CDR2 YYEKEE (reference sequence). The length of the CDR3 is 16 residues. The J segment lost 5 bases and the V segment lost 0 bases, leaving 8 bases of the junction unmatched. The CDR3 loop is CASSLEGGQAVDTQYF. The CDR3 coding sequence is TGTGCCAGCAGCTTGGAAGGGGGACAGGCAGTAGATACGCAGTATTTT.

The chain links TRBV2 to TRBJ1-2; 7 positions match TRBD1. J gave up 10 bases and V 6 bases, and 11 bases lay outside the gene matches. Germline lookup yields CDR1 SNHLY and CDR2 FYNNEI. The length of the CDR3 is 13 residues. CDR3 protein: CASRIRDSRDYTF. CDR3 DNA sequence: TGTGCCAGCAGAATCCGGGACAGCCGTGACTACACCTTC.

This clone occurred once. V is TRBV7-9 and J is TRBJ2-1; D gene uncertain. The CDR3 is 14 amino acids. V lost 5 bases, J lost 8 bases, and 16 bases lay in between. Germline V lookup: CDR1 SEHNR, CDR2 FQNEAQ (reference sequence). CDR3 DNA sequence: TGTGCCAGCAGCATGGAAGACGGAAGAGATGAGCAGTTCTTC. This encodes CASSMEDGRDEQFF.

This clone was seen a handful of times. The chain has TRBV4-1 and TRBJ1-6, with 8 bases fitting TRBD1. The CDR3 has 15 amino acids. In germline, CDR1 is MGHRA, CDR2 YSYEKL. The ends lost 0 bases at V and 10 bases at J; junction bases unmatched: 5. In DNA form, the CDR3 reads TGCGCCAGCAGCCAAGATCAGGGGGCATTATCACCCCTCCACTTT. It yields the protein CASSQDQGALSPLHF.

J is TRBJ2-7 and V is TRBV7-9; D is perhaps TRBD1 or TRBD2 (5 bases each). Germline V gene lookup returns CDR1 SEHNR and CDR2 FQNEAQ (reference sequence). The CDR3 consists of 15 residues. V gave up 2 bases and J gave up 2 bases, with 13 bases separating them. CDR3 coding DNA: TGTGCCAGCAGCTTATCCGGGGCAGCCGCCTACGAGCAGTACTTC. Protein: CASSLSGAAAYEQYF.

This rearrangement joins TRBV12-5 to TRBJ2-3; perhaps D is TRBD1 or TRBD2 (6 bases each). V was cut by 0 bases and J by 2 bases, with 15 bases left in between. The CDR3 runs 17 residues. Looked up from germline, CDR1 is LGHNT and CDR2 is FRNRAP. This CDR3 is CASGLVPGGWDTDTQYF. As DNA, the CDR3 is TGTGCTAGTGGTTTGGTACCCGGGGGCTGGGACACAGATACGCAGTATTTT.

CDR3 region: CASSPGGEGYTF. In DNA, the CDR3 is TGTGCCAGCAGCCCAGGGGGGGAAGGCTACACCTTC. The V and J genes are TRBV7-9 and TRBJ1-2; the match to TRBD1 covers 7 bases. V was pared by 5 bases and J by 8 bases, with 5 bases of the junction left unmatched. The CDR3 consists of 12 residues. Germline-derived CDR1 and CDR2 are SEHNR and FQNEAQ (reference sequence).

The chain couples TRBV4-1 to TRBJ2-1; D is possibly TRBD2 (6 bases). Trimming cost V 1 base and J 3 bases, with 10 bases left between them. The CDR3 runs to 15 residues. The germline V gene encodes CDR1 MGHRA and CDR2 YSYEKL. The CDR3 nucleotides read TGCGCCAGCAGCCAAGTACTAGCAGACTACAATGAGCAGTTCTTC. It codes for CASSQVLADYNEQFF.

This clone was seen a few times. This chain uses TRBV6-6 with TRBJ2-7, with TRBD1 matching 9 bases. The CDR3 is 14 amino acids. Germline V CDR1 and CDR2: MNHNY, SVGAGI (reference sequence). V shed 5 bases and J 1 base; nucleotides not matched to a gene: 3. CDR3 protein: CASSPGTGSYEQYF. The CDR3 DNA reads TGTGCCAGCAGTCCCGGGACAGGGTCCTACGAGCAGTACTTC.

This chain uses TRBV5-1 with TRBJ2-7; tentative D call: TRBD2 (6 bases). The V end was cut by 7 bases, the J end by 7 bases, with 15 bases between. This CDR3 comprises 12 residues. CDR1 SGHRS and CDR2 YFSETQ come from the germline V gene. The CDR3 region is CASQTPAGEQYF. CDR3 DNA: TGCGCCAGCCAAACACCGGCGGGGGAGCAGTACTTC.

The chain links TRBV2 to TRBJ2-1; D is uncertain. CDR3 length: 16 amino acids. Germline V CDR1 and CDR2: SNHLY, FYNNEI. The V end was cut by 2 bases, the J end by 2 bases, with 13 bases between. As DNA, the CDR3 is TGTGCCAGCAGTGAAAATCCGTGGAGAACCTACAATGAGCAGTTCTTC. It translates to CASSENPWRTYNEQFF.

This clone appeared a few times. The chain couples TRBV7-3 to TRBJ2-7; no clear D gene. The CDR3 is 13 residues long. Germline V gene sequence: CDR1 SGHTA, CDR2 FQGTGA. Trimming shortened V by 0 bases and J by 5 bases, and 8 bases separated the two germline ends. The CDR3 sequence: CASSLTVQDEQYF. CDR3 nucleotides: TGTGCCAGCAGCTTAACGGTCCAAGACGAGCAGTACTTC.

This chain joins TRBV4-1 and TRBJ1-2; perhaps TRBD1 as D (5 bases). Per germline, CDR1 MGHRA and CDR2 YSYEKL. This CDR3 is 17 amino acids long. Trimming took 3 bases from V and 2 from J, leaving 19 bases between them. Here the CDR3 reads CASSHPSISQGNYGYTF. The CDR3 bases are TGCGCCAGCAGCCACCCCTCTATAAGCCAGGGCAACTATGGCTACACCTTC.

The V call is TRBV4-2, the J call TRBJ2-2; D possibly uses TRBD1 or TRBD2 (5 bases each). This CDR3 contains 16 residues. Trimming cost V 0 bases and J 0 bases, with 8 bases left between them. The germline V gene encodes CDR1 LGHNA and CDR2 YNFKEQ. CDR3 amino acids: CASSQDEGTNTGELFF. CDR3 DNA sequence: TGTGCCAGCAGCCAAGACGAGGGGACGAACACCGGGGAGCTGTTTTTT.

The chain couples TRBV4-2 to TRBJ1-1; the match to TRBD1 covers 7 bases. The CDR3 is made up of 16 amino acids. The V gene end was trimmed by 0 bases and the J gene end by 1 base; junction bases not matched to a gene: 5. The germline V gene encodes CDR1 LGHNA and CDR2 YNFKEQ. The CDR3 DNA sequence: TGTGCCAGCAGCCAAGAACGGGGACAGAGGAACACTGAAGCTTTCTTT. It is translated as CASSQERGQRNTEAFF.

V usage is TRBV5-4 and J usage is TRBJ2-1, with 11 bases lining up with TRBD2. Trimming at V came to 0 bases and at J to 8 bases, leaving 4 bases not matched to a gene. This CDR3 is built from 15 residues. The germline V gene has CDR1 SGHNT and CDR2 YYREEE (reference sequence). CDR3 sequence (DNA): TGTGCCAGCAGCTTGGAACTAGCGGGGGTGGATGAGCAGTTCTTC. Its protein is CASSLELAGVDEQFF.

This sequence joins TRBV11-3 and TRBJ2-3; D is undetermined. This CDR3 contains 14 residues. The V and J ends lost 5 bases and 5 bases respectively, with 14 bases between them. Germline V gene sequence: CDR1 SGHNT, CDR2 YENEEA. CDR3 loop: CASSTLMTGDTQYF. In nucleotides, the CDR3 is TGTGCCAGCAGCACCCTAATGACCGGAGATACGCAGTATTTT.

This chain links TRBV13 with TRBJ2-1, with D possibly TRBD1 on 5 matching bases. Per the germline V gene, CDR1 is PRHDT and CDR2 is FYEKMQ (reference sequence). The CDR3 runs 14 residues. Trimming cost V 5 bases and J 7 bases, with 15 bases left between them. This chain's CDR3 is CASSQFGHGNEQFF. The CDR3, as DNA: TGTGCCAGCAGCCAATTTGGACACGGGAATGAGCAGTTCTTC.

The chain is built from TRBV29-1 and TRBJ2-5; D not resolved. The assigned J gene may be wrong: the sequence end matches TRBJ2-7 better. The germline V gene encodes CDR1 SQVTM and CDR2 ANQGSEA. The CDR3 has 15 amino acids. The CDR3 sequence is CSVEYGSEAEYEQYF. The CDR3 DNA is TGCAGCGTTGAATACGGGTCTGAGGCGGAGTACGAGCAGTACTTC.

The chain uses TRBV27 and TRBJ2-7; D unclear. The length of the CDR3 is 13 residues. V was trimmed by 3 bases and J by 2 bases, leaving 8 bases between them. Per germline, CDR1 MNHEY and CDR2 SMNVEV (reference sequence). CDR3 DNA sequence: TGTGCCAGCAGTTTTAGCATCACCTACGAGCAGTACTTC. This translates into CASSFSITYEQYF.

This rearrangement joins TRBV7-6 to TRBJ2-7; D perhaps matches TRBD1 (5 bases). Germline V gene sequence: CDR1 SGHVS, CDR2 FNYEAQ. Trimming stripped 0 bases from V and 5 bases from J, with 20 bases between. The length of the CDR3 is 17 residues. In DNA form, the CDR3 reads TGTGCCAGCAGCTTAGCGATAGGGGAACAAATGGAAAACGAGCAGTACTTC. It codes for CASSLAIGEQMENEQYF.

The rearrangement uses TRBV6-5 and TRBJ2-1; the D gene is possibly TRBD1 (5 bases). The CDR3 sequence is 14 residues long. V was clipped by 10 bases and J by 4 bases, with 17 bases between them. Per germline, CDR1 MNHEY and CDR2 SVGAGI. For the CDR3, the DNA is TGTGCCACCACCCGGGCAGGGAAATACAATGAGCAGTTCTTC. It is translated as CATTRAGKYNEQFF.

This clone was detected once. The rearrangement links TRBV27 to TRBJ2-7; TRBD2 matches 8 bases. Per germline, CDR1 MNHEY and CDR2 SMNVEV (reference sequence). The CDR3 runs to 16 residues. The junction had 12 bases not matched to a gene; V was cut back by 6 bases and J by 2 bases. Here the CDR3 DNA reads TGTGCCAGCAGGATGCGCGGGGGGACAAATACCTACGAGCAGTACTTC. Protein: CASRMRGGTNTYEQYF.